These 25 T cell receptor beta chains share one sample of origin, sequenced in a study of technical replicates of blood from a few donors. TCRdb keeps only in-frame clones here, not all; method: immunoSEQ multiplex PCR. The sample records tens of thousands of clones, roughly 96% being singletons. The specimen sequenced was T cells isolated from PBMCs. The receptors were sampled from a human donor in good health.

This chain uses TRBV5-4 with TRBJ1-1; the D is unclear. V was clipped by 4 bases and J by 7 bases, with 23 bases between them. This CDR3 has 16 amino acids. The V gene's germline CDR1 is SGHNT and CDR2 YYREEE (reference sequence). CDR3 in amino acids: CASSPFNPGAAYEAFF. CDR3 in DNA: TGTGCCAGCAGCCCATTCAATCCAGGCGCAGCATATGAAGCTTTCTTT.

DNA of the CDR3: TGTGCCAGCAGAGAGCTAGCGGGAGTTAAGAGTGAGCAGTTCTTC. This codes for CASRELAGVKSEQFF. The chain employs TRBV27 and TRBJ2-1; 10 positions match TRBD2. CDR1 is MNHEY and CDR2 is SMNVEV in the germline V gene (reference sequence). The CDR3 covers 15 residues. Unmatched junction bases numbered 11, after V lost 6 bases and J lost 9 bases.

The V gene is TRBV27, the J gene TRBJ2-2; 10 nucleotides align to TRBD1. V dropped 4 bases and J dropped 8; count of bases not matched to a gene: 4. This CDR3 region has 14 residues. From germline, CDR1 is MNHEY and CDR2 SMNVEV (reference sequence). The CDR3 sequence: CASSSTGGRGELFF. The CDR3 nucleotides read TGTGCCAGCAGTTCGACAGGGGGCAGGGGGGAGCTGTTTTTT.

This clone was detected once. This sequence joins TRBV25-1 and TRBJ2-7; TRBD2 matches 7 bases. The length of the CDR3 is 14 residues. The germline V gene has CDR1 MGHDK and CDR2 SYGVNS. V lost 2 bases and J lost 5; bases outside the gene matches: 6. CDR3 sequence: CASSEARERNEQYF. Written as DNA, the CDR3 is TGTGCCAGCAGTGAAGCGCGGGAGCGCAACGAGCAGTACTTC.

The CDR3 loop is CASSRLAAGGGANVLTF. The CDR3 coding sequence is TGTGCCAGCAGCCGACTAGCAGCCGGCGGGGGGGCCAACGTCCTGACTTTC. The V call is TRBV6-4, the J call TRBJ2-6, with 7 bases fitting TRBD2. This CDR3 is 17 amino acids long. Looked up from germline, CDR1 is MRHNA and CDR2 is SNTAGT. The V and J ends lost 6 bases and 4 bases, in that order; junction bases with no gene match: 12.

V usage is TRBV12-5 and J usage is TRBJ2-5, with D possibly TRBD1 on 5 matching bases. The ends were cut back, 3 bases at V and 2 bases at J, with 7 bases in the middle. The CDR3 spans 13 residues. From germline, CDR1 is LGHNT and CDR2 FRNRAP. The CDR3 sequence: CASGLGVQETQYF. The CDR3 DNA is TGTGCTAGTGGTTTAGGGGTTCAAGAGACCCAGTACTTC. The entire variable domain, with the rest obtained from reference TRBV12-5 and TRBJ2-5, is as follows: DARVTQTPRHKVTEMGQEVTMRCQPILGHNTVFWYRQTMMQGLELLAYFRNRAPLDDSGMPKDRFSAEMPDATLATLKIQPSEPRDSAVYFCASGLGVQETQYFGPGTRLLVL.

The CDR3 DNA reads TGTGCCAGCAGTCCCAGGGACAGGAACACTGAAGCTTTCTTT. It is translated as CASSPRDRNTEAFF. The rearrangement uses TRBV21-1 and TRBJ1-1; the table's D call of TRBD1 was not tested on the DNA. TRBV21-1 counts as a pseudogene. The CDR3 is 14 amino acids.

DNA for the CDR3: TGTGCCACGGTGGGACAGTTGGTCACTGAAGCTTTCTTT. Translation gives CATVGQLVTEAFF. The gene calls are TRBV27 and TRBJ1-1; 7 nucleotides align to TRBD1. Unmatched junction bases numbered 9, after V lost 10 bases and J lost 4 bases. This CDR3 has 13 residues. CDR1 MNHEY and CDR2 SMNVEV come from the germline V gene (reference sequence).

The V gene is TRBV7-2, the J gene TRBJ1-2; 7 bases match TRBD1. Per the germline V gene, CDR1 is SGHTA and CDR2 is FQGNSA. The J segment lost 4 bases and the V segment lost 3 bases, leaving 2 bases of the junction unmatched. This CDR3 region has 13 residues. In DNA form, the CDR3 reads TGTGCCAGCAGCTTGGGGACAGTCTATGGCTACACCTTC. It yields the protein CASSLGTVYGYTF. The entire variable domain, with the rest obtained from reference TRBV7-2 and TRBJ1-2, is as follows: GAGVSQSPSNKVTEKGKDVELRCDPISGHTALYWYRQSLGQGLEFLIYFQGNSAPDKSGLPSDRFSAERTGGSVSTLTIQRTQQEDSAVYLCASSLGTVYGYTFGSGTRLTVV.

The chain combines TRBV29-1 with TRBJ1-5, with 8 bases aligning to TRBD1. This CDR3 is 13 amino acids long. Germline V gives CDR1 SQVTM, CDR2 ANQGSEA. Trimming took 4 bases from V and 5 from J; bases not matched to a gene: 4. In DNA form, the CDR3 reads TGCAGCGTTGGACAGGGGCGAGATCAGCCCCAGCATTTT. Amino acid sequence: CSVGQGRDQPQHF.

The chain links TRBV9 to TRBJ2-1; 8 positions match TRBD2. V was pared by 4 bases and J by 9 bases, with 12 bases of the junction left unmatched. The length of the CDR3 is 15 residues. CDR1 and CDR2 (germline): SGDLS, YYNGEE. CDR3 protein: CASSPGSGSSPEQFF. The CDR3 DNA sequence: TGTGCCAGCAGCCCAGGCAGCGGGAGTAGCCCTGAGCAGTTCTTC.

J is TRBJ1-2 and V is TRBV7-8; unclear D gene. With 1 base removed from V and 4 bases from J, the gap between germline ends came to 10 bases. CDR1 is SGHVS and CDR2 is FQNEAQ in the germline V gene. The length of the CDR3 is 14 residues. CDR3 sequence reads: CASSLVLLGYGYTF. CDR3 bases: TGTGCCAGCAGCTTAGTTTTGCTCGGCTATGGCTACACCTTC.

The rearrangement uses TRBV2 and TRBJ1-2, with D possibly being TRBD1 (5 bases). The V and J ends lost 6 bases and 4 bases respectively, with 15 bases between them. The CDR3 contains 14 residues. CDR1 and CDR2 from the germline V gene are SNHLY and FYNNEI. Written as DNA, the CDR3 is TGTGCCAGCAGCGAGACCAGGGCATCCTATGGCTACACCTTC. Its translation: CASSETRASYGYTF.

V gene TRBV28 combines with J gene TRBJ2-7; possibly TRBD2 for D (6 bases). The length of the CDR3 is 13 residues. Germline V lookup: CDR1 MDHEN, CDR2 SYDVKM. V gave up 3 bases and J gave up 3 bases, with 9 bases separating them. CDR3 coding DNA: TGTGCCAGCAGTTTCGGGGGAGGCTACGAGCAGTACTTC. Amino acid sequence: CASSFGGGYEQYF.

This rearrangement joins TRBV20-1 to TRBJ1-1; a weak D match, TRBD1 (5 bases). The germline V gene encodes CDR1 DFQATT and CDR2 SNEGSKA (reference sequence). This CDR3 spans 11 amino acids. Trimming took off 6 bases at V and 5 bases at J, with 10 bases between the two ends. The CDR3: CSAPRGTEAFF. The CDR3, as DNA: TGCAGTGCCCCCCGGGGGACTGAAGCTTTCTTT.

J is TRBJ2-7 and V is TRBV7-9, with 10 nucleotides matching TRBD2. After removal of 1 base from V and 5 bases from J, the junction contained 5 bases not matched to a gene. CDR3 length: 15 amino acids. Germline V gene lookup returns CDR1 SEHNR and CDR2 FQNEAQ (reference sequence). Written as DNA, the CDR3 is TGTGCCAGCAGCTTAGGGCTAGCGGGAGTCGACGAGCAGTACTTC. Translation gives CASSLGLAGVDEQYF.

The V and J genes are TRBV28 and TRBJ2-7; 9 bases are shared with TRBD1. Germline trimming cut 5 bases from V and 5 bases from J; bases unmatched to any gene: 4. CDR1 is MDHEN and CDR2 is SYDVKM in the germline V gene. The CDR3 contains 13 residues. CDR3 sequence: CASSRGQGHEQYF. The CDR3 region has the DNA TGTGCCAGCAGTCGGGGACAGGGCCACGAGCAGTACTTC.

The chain employs TRBV6-5 and TRBJ2-7; D may be TRBD1 (6 bases). The CDR3 spans 15 residues. CDR1 and CDR2 (germline): MNHEY, SVGAGI. Trimming removed 4 bases from V and 6 bases from J, with 19 bases in between. The CDR3 loop reads CASSFPQGRGSEQYF. Written as DNA, the CDR3 is TGTGCCAGCAGTTTCCCACAGGGACGGGGATCCGAGCAGTACTTC.

V is TRBV11-3 and J is TRBJ2-1; TRBD2 aligns across 10 bases. Germline V lookup: CDR1 SGHNT, CDR2 YENEEA. This CDR3 comprises 15 residues. With 1 base clipped from V and 3 bases from J, the junction kept 0 bases outside the gene matches. CDR3 sequence: CASSLVAGGYNEQFF. The DNA for the CDR3 is TGTGCCAGCAGCTTAGTAGCGGGAGGCTACAATGAGCAGTTCTTC.

V and J are TRBV14 and TRBJ1-2, with no clear D. V gave up 4 bases and J gave up 8 bases, with 8 bases separating them. The CDR3 length is 11 residues. Germline V gene data show CDR1 as SGHDN and CDR2 as FVKESK. CDR3: CASSPGAGYTF. The CDR3 nucleotides are TGTGCCAGCAGCCCAGGTGCCGGCTACACCTTC.

The rearrangement uses TRBV6-1 and TRBJ1-1, with D uncertain. V lost 0 bases and J lost 5, with 7 bases in between. Germline values: CDR1 MNHNS, CDR2 SASEGT. The CDR3 runs 13 residues. The CDR3 sequence is CASSEAAGTEAFF. The CDR3 DNA sequence: TGTGCCAGCAGTGAAGCCGCAGGTACTGAAGCTTTCTTT.

The V gene is TRBV28, the J gene TRBJ1-1; 7 nucleotides line up with TRBD1. This CDR3 contains 12 residues. Trimming at V came to 2 bases and at J to 7 bases, leaving 1 base not matched to a gene. Germline V gene sequence: CDR1 MDHEN, CDR2 SYDVKM. The CDR3 here is CASSLGDSEAFF. The CDR3 DNA reads TGTGCCAGCAGTTTAGGGGACAGTGAAGCTTTCTTT.

The J gene is TRBJ1-5, the V gene TRBV5-8; D call uncertain. The CDR3 spans 16 residues. CDR1 and CDR2 (germline): SGHTS, YDEGEE. Between the trimmed V and J ends, which lost 1 base and 0 bases, there was a span of 11 bases. The CDR3 here is CASSLRGFGSNQPQHF. The CDR3, as DNA: TGTGCCAGCAGCTTGCGTGGTTTCGGTAGCAATCAGCCCCAGCATTTT.

This chain links TRBV7-9 with TRBJ2-7; D is ambiguous. The germline CDR1 and CDR2 sequences are SEHNR and FQNEAQ (reference sequence). V was cut by 5 bases and J by 0 bases, with 2 bases left in between. This CDR3 has 11 residues. In nucleotides, the CDR3 is TGTGCCAGCAGCCACTCCTACGAGCAGTACTTC. Protein sequence: CASSHSYEQYF.

The count of this clone is one. V gene TRBV6-1 combines with J gene TRBJ2-7; D remains unclear. Trimming left V 4 bases short and J 6 bases short, with 7 bases between. Germline loops: CDR1 MNHNS, CDR2 SASEGT. The CDR3 is 11 amino acids. The DNA of the CDR3 is TGTGCCAGCAGTGTGATCGGCGAGCAGTACTTC. As protein: CASSVIGEQYF.